This note documents a single T cell receptor (beta chain) sequence. Authors' analysis steps: Amplification of reference gene primers provided the estimated nucleated cell counts. The method was immunoSEQ multiplex PCR; TCRdb's version includes in-frame clones alone and lacks a portion of them. That table furnishes V, J and clone size, whereas the DNA furnished D and trimming. The sample records 140,000 to 150,000 clones, about 90% being singletons. The data stem from a study of blood T cell repertoires in COVID-19. Study information: The United States, Italy and Spain supplied acute and convalescent COVID-19 samples. T cells, B-cell-depleted T cells, or PBMCs supplied cDNA or gDNA.

The CDR3 is 14 residues long. CDR1 MDHEN and CDR2 SYDVKM come from the germline V gene. Trimming removed 7 bases from V and 4 bases from J; junction bases left unmatched: 9. The receptor's source is a human donor in a cohort sampled during active COVID-19. The gene calls are TRBV28 and TRBJ2-5, with TRBD1 matching 7 bases. The sequenced sample was peripheral blood. Written as DNA, the CDR3 is TGTGCCAGCACCTTTCGAGGGGGCGGAGAGACCCAGTACTTC. It is translated as CASTFRGGGETQYF.